This paragraph reports one TCR beta chain. These data are taken from a study of blood T cell repertoires in COVID-19. The J segment lost 5 bases and the V segment lost 4 bases, leaving 6 bases of the junction unmatched. Germline V gene data show CDR1 as SGHRS and CDR2 as YFSETQ. The CDR3 is made up of 13 amino acids. Produced via immunoSEQ multiplex PCR; TCRdb's table is partial and in-frame only. The sample consists of around 100,000 clones, 91% of them appearing once. This receptor was identified in a human donor in a cohort sampled during active COVID-19. Sequenced material: peripheral blood. The V gene is TRBV5-1, the J gene TRBJ2-7; TRBD1 matches at 7 bases. The CDR3 nucleotides are TGCGCCAGCAGCGCCTTAACAGGGGACGAGCAGTACTTC. This codes for CASSALTGDEQYF. The full variable domain, its missing parts supplied by reference TRBV5-1 and TRBJ2-7, is KAGVTQTPRYLIKTRGQQVTLSCSPISGHRSVSWYQQTPGQGLQFLFEYFSETQRNKGNFPGRFSGRQFSNSRSEMNVSTLELGDSALYLCASSALTGDEQYFGPGTRLTVT.